This TCR beta chain comes out of a study of OX40 agonist ivuxolimab in advanced cancers. Libraries were prepared by immunoSEQ multiplex PCR; TCRdb keeps only in-frame clonotypes and omits some of them. The sample has about 26,000 clones, roughly 80% seen once; the top ten hold 26%. Trimming stripped 5 bases from V and 0 bases from J, with 5 bases between. CDR3 length: 13 amino acids. Germline values: CDR1 SEHNR, CDR2 FQNEAQ (reference sequence). The TCR was taken from an adult with an advanced solid tumor such as melanoma, head and neck, liver or kidney cancer. This chain links TRBV7-9 with TRBJ2-1, with D unclear. Sequenced here: CD4+ or CD8+ T cells sorted from blood, sampled in a trial of the OX40 agonist ivuxolimab. The CDR3: CASSRSSYNEQFF. The CDR3 region has the DNA TGTGCCAGCAGCAGGAGCTCCTACAATGAGCAGTTCTTC.